This passage covers 32 T cell receptor beta chains from one sample sequenced in a study of CD8 T cells in ankylosing spondylitis. TCRdb used MiXCR to reprocess the 5' RACE reads, holding one entry per CDR3 protein. This table has approximately 200,000 distinct CDR3 sequences, 10% to 15% appearing once. Sequenced: blood, either unsorted or a sorted T cell fraction (not recorded which). Source of these receptors: a female donor with ankylosing spondylitis or in good health (not recorded which).

The chain has TRBV20-1 and TRBJ1-1; possible D gene TRBD1, 6 bases. The V and J ends lost 3 bases and 1 base respectively, with 15 bases between them. CDR1 is DFQATT and CDR2 is SNEGSKA in the germline V gene (reference sequence). The length of the CDR3 is 15 residues. The CDR3 DNA is TGCAGTGCTAGCCCTAGGGGGGGGTGGAACACTGAAGCTTTCTTT. Protein: CSASPRGGWNTEAFF.

This clonotype was seen repeatedly, ten times or more. The chain links TRBV29-1 to TRBJ2-1, with a tentative D call TRBD2 (6 bases). This CDR3 spans 14 amino acids. Trimming took 6 bases from V and 0 from J, leaving 12 bases between them. Germline-derived CDR1 and CDR2 are SQVTM and ANQGSEA. CDR3 protein: CSVKGLGSYNEQFF. The DNA of the CDR3 is TGCAGCGTCAAGGGACTGGGCTCCTACAATGAGCAGTTCTTC.

In this sample, this clonotype turned up once. Being one base from a much bigger clone, this may be a read error. The chain has TRBV5-1 and TRBJ2-3; D remains ambiguous. The DNA end is a closer match to TRBJ1-5, so the J assignment may be wrong. In germline, CDR1 is SGHRS, CDR2 YFSETQ. The CDR3 sequence is 12 residues long. The CDR3 protein is CASSTNTDTQHF. The CDR3 nucleotides read TGCGCCAGCAGCACCAACACAGATACGCAGCATTTT.

The chain links TRBV18 to TRBJ2-7; TRBD2 might be the D (6 bases). Deletions cut 5 bases from V and 5 bases from J, with 7 bases between. The CDR3 covers 11 residues. CDR1 is KGHSH, CDR2 LQKENI, per germline. CDR3 protein: CASSAGHEQYF. As DNA, the CDR3 is TGTGCCAGCTCAGCGGGGCACGAGCAGTACTTC.

In its sample, this clonotype was seen many times. The chain is built from TRBV11-1 and TRBJ2-7; D ambiguous. This CDR3 is 13 amino acids long. Trimming took off 3 bases at V and 0 bases at J, with 6 bases between the two ends. CDR1 is SGHAT and CDR2 is FQDESV in the germline V gene (reference sequence). CDR3 coding DNA: TGTGCCAGCAGCTTCCGGAGCTCCTACGAGCAGTACTTC. The encoded protein is CASSFRSSYEQYF.

The chain carries TRBV7-9 and TRBJ2-1; 10 nucleotides agree with TRBD1. This CDR3 has 15 residues. Germline CDR1 SEHNR, CDR2 FQNEAQ (reference sequence). Trimming removed 6 bases from V and 8 bases from J; junction bases left unmatched: 10. This CDR3 reads CASSSGTGVYHEQFF. The CDR3 DNA is TGTGCCAGCAGTTCCGGGACAGGGGTTTATCATGAGCAGTTCTTC. The whole variable domain, remainder taken from reference TRBV7-9 and TRBJ2-1, is DTGVSQNPRHKITKRGQNVTFRCDPISEHNRLYWYRQTLGQGPEFLTYFQNEAQLEKSRLLSDRFSAERPKGSFSTLEIQRTEQGDSAMYLCASSSGTGVYHEQFFGPGTRLTVL.

The chain has TRBV28 and TRBJ1-2, with D hard to call. V was pared by 7 bases and J by 4 bases, with 13 bases between. Germline CDR1 and CDR2: MDHEN and SYDVKM. The length of the CDR3 is 13 residues. The CDR3 DNA follows: TGTGCCAGCAATCTAGATGGGGTCTATGGCTACACCTTC. Protein sequence: CASNLDGVYGYTF.

V usage is TRBV11-1 and J usage is TRBJ2-1, with TRBD2 identical over 12 bases. V was pared by 9 bases and J by 6 bases, with 21 bases of the junction left unmatched. CDR1 SGHAT and CDR2 FQDESV come from the germline V gene (reference sequence). The CDR3 sequence is 19 residues long. CDR3 sequence: CASRPFVGASGRAANEQFF. Here the CDR3 DNA reads TGTGCCAGTAGACCTTTTGTTGGGGCTAGCGGGAGGGCCGCCAATGAGCAGTTCTTC.

This clonotype has a count of ten or more. The V gene is TRBV7-8, the J gene TRBJ2-1, with 7 bases fitting TRBD2. Germline CDR1 SGHVS, CDR2 FQNEAQ. Unmatched junction bases numbered 11, after V lost 6 bases and J lost 6 bases. This CDR3 contains 15 residues. CDR3 protein: CASSYSGPGGNEQFF. CDR3 nucleotide sequence: TGTGCCAGCAGTTATAGCGGGCCCGGAGGCAATGAGCAGTTCTTC.

This clonotype was observed a handful of times. The chain couples TRBV5-1 to TRBJ2-2, with 10 bases identical to TRBD2. The V gene's germline CDR1 is SGHRS and CDR2 YFSETQ. The V segment lost 0 bases and the J segment 1 base; nucleotides outside the gene matches: 3. The CDR3 spans 17 residues. Here the CDR3 DNA reads TGCGCCAGCAGCTTGGGGTGGACTAGCGGGAACACCGGGGAGCTGTTTTTT. Its protein product is CASSLGWTSGNTGELFF. Full variable domain (missing parts from reference TRBV5-1 and TRBJ2-2): KAGVTQTPRYLIKTRGQQVTLSCSPISGHRSVSWYQQTPGQGLQFLFEYFSETQRNKGNFPGRFSGRQFSNSRSEMNVSTLELGDSALYLCASSLGWTSGNTGELFFGEGSRLTVL.

This chain uses TRBV5-6 with TRBJ2-5; 7 positions match TRBD2. The germline CDR1 and CDR2 sequences are SGHDT and YYEEEE. The CDR3 consists of 13 residues. Germline trimming cut 4 bases from V and 7 bases from J; bases unmatched to any gene: 7. The CDR3 sequence: CASSPSSGGTQYF. The CDR3 DNA follows: TGTGCCAGCAGCCCTTCTTCGGGGGGGACCCAGTACTTC.

At least ten counts were recorded for this clonotype. The J gene is TRBJ2-3, the V gene TRBV12-3 or TRBV12-4, with 7 bases that match TRBD2. V shed 5 bases and J 0 bases; nucleotides not matched to a gene: 8. This CDR3 is 16 amino acids long. CDR3 loop: CASSGGGSSSTDTQYF. CDR3 coding DNA: TGTGCCAGCAGTGGGGGGGGGAGCTCTAGCACAGATACGCAGTATTTT.

This clonotype came up many times. The rearrangement links TRBV27 to TRBJ2-2; 8 positions match TRBD2. The CDR3 has 16 residues. Germline CDR1 reads MNHEY; CDR2 reads SMNVEV (reference sequence). Trimming took 2 bases from V and 5 from J; bases not matched to a gene: 7. This CDR3 is CASSLPGRGGTGELFF. CDR3 nucleotides: TGTGCCAGCAGTTTACCCGGGAGGGGCGGTACCGGGGAGCTGTTTTTT.

This clonotype was detected many times. The chain's CDR3 is CAIGSPPGDEQFF. The CDR3 region has the DNA TGTGCCATCGGATCCCCGCCCGGCGATGAGCAGTTCTTC. The V and J genes are TRBV10-3 and TRBJ2-1; no definite D call. The CDR3 runs 13 residues. The V gene's germline CDR1 is ENHRY and CDR2 SYGVKD. V shed 8 bases and J shed 8 bases, with 16 bases lying between them.

This clonotype showed up many times. The chain joins TRBV2 to TRBJ2-7, with a tentative D call TRBD2 (5 bases). The CDR3 is 16 amino acids. V was clipped by 8 bases and J by 3 bases, with 23 bases between them. Germline V gene lookup returns CDR1 SNHLY and CDR2 FYNNEI. CDR3 region: CASGVNVGLSHYEQYF. CDR3 bases: TGTGCCAGCGGAGTGAACGTTGGACTTTCGCACTACGAGCAGTACTTC.

This clonotype has a count of ten or more. The CDR3 DNA reads as TGTGCCAGCAGCTTGGAGGCCAATCAGCCCCAGCATTTT. Its translation: CASSLEANQPQHF. The chain recombines TRBV5-5 with TRBJ1-5, with D hard to call. This CDR3 comprises 13 residues. Trimming shortened V by 0 bases and J by 3 bases, and 4 bases separated the two germline ends. Per germline, CDR1 SGHKS and CDR2 YYEKEE (reference sequence).

This clonotype occurred many times. The J gene is TRBJ2-1, the V gene TRBV12-3 or TRBV12-4; unclear D gene. The CDR3 has 13 amino acids. The V end was cut by 3 bases, the J end by 9 bases, with 12 bases between. Written as DNA, the CDR3 is TGTGCCAGCAGTTTTAACCTCCTGAGTGAGCAGTTCTTC. The encoded protein is CASSFNLLSEQFF.

This clonotype was recorded many times. V gene TRBV11-2 combines with J gene TRBJ2-7, with TRBD2 identical over 9 bases. The CDR3 extends over 15 amino acids. Germline V gene data show CDR1 as SGHAT and CDR2 as FQNNGV. The V gene end was trimmed by 1 base and the J gene end by 6 bases; junction bases not matched to a gene: 7. This CDR3 reads CASSLVFAGGFEQYF. CDR3 DNA sequence: TGTGCCAGCAGCTTAGTATTTGCGGGAGGGTTCGAGCAGTACTTC. Supplemented by reference TRBV11-2 and TRBJ2-7, the full variable domain reads EAGVAQSPRYKIIEKRQSVAFWCNPISGHATLYWYQQILGQGPKLLIQFQNNGVVDDSQLPKDRFSAERLKGVDSTLKIQPAKLEDSAVYLCASSLVFAGGFEQYFGPGTRLTVT.

This clonotype was seen ten or more times. The chain combines TRBV20-1 with TRBJ1-3, with 10 bases identical to TRBD1. Looked up from germline, CDR1 is DFQATT and CDR2 is SNEGSKA (reference sequence). CDR3 length: 18 residues. V was pared by 4 bases and J by 6 bases, with 18 bases of the junction left unmatched. The CDR3 sequence is CSAKLDLSDRGLLNTIYF. The DNA of the CDR3 is TGCAGTGCTAAGTTGGACCTAAGTGACAGGGGGCTCTTAAACACCATATATTTT.

This clonotype was seen repeatedly, ten times or more. The rearrangement joins TRBV20-1 to TRBJ2-5; D may be TRBD2 (5 bases). The CDR3 spans 12 residues. V was clipped by 5 bases and J by 4 bases, with 11 bases between them. Germline loops: CDR1 DFQATT, CDR2 SNEGSKA (reference sequence). The CDR3 loop is CSAPREIETQYF. Here the CDR3 DNA reads TGCAGTGCTCCTCGGGAAATAGAGACCCAGTACTTC.

This clonotype was recorded at least ten times. V usage is TRBV6-1 and J usage is TRBJ1-5; tentatively, D is TRBD1 (5 bases). V gave up 2 bases and J gave up 5 bases, with 10 bases separating them. Germline loops: CDR1 MNHNS, CDR2 SASEGT. The CDR3 is 14 residues long. The CDR3 protein is CASSEIGAHQPQHF. In DNA form, the CDR3 reads TGTGCCAGCAGTGAAATAGGGGCTCATCAGCCCCAGCATTTT.

This clonotype showed up just a few times. This may stem from a read error, because a much larger clone lies one nucleotide away. The rearrangement uses TRBV2 and TRBJ1-2; weak D call: TRBD1 (5 bases). The germline gives CDR1 SNHLY, CDR2 FYNNEI. The ends were cut back, 5 bases at V and 0 bases at J, with 7 bases in the middle. This CDR3 is built from 13 residues. This CDR3 is CASSQTANYGYTF. The DNA of the CDR3 is TGTGCCAGCAGTCAGACAGCTAACTATGGCTACACCTTC.

V and J are TRBV5-1 and TRBJ1-2; 8 bases align to TRBD1. Germline CDR1 reads SGHRS; CDR2 reads YFSETQ. The CDR3 has 15 amino acids. J lost 0 bases, V lost 3 bases, and 4 bases had no gene match. CDR3 loop: CASSSTGGTNYGYTF. The CDR3 bases are TGCGCCAGCAGCTCCACAGGGGGAACTAACTATGGCTACACCTTC.

The chain couples TRBV27 to TRBJ2-7; maybe TRBD1 (5 bases). The CDR3 extends over 13 amino acids. CDR1 and CDR2 (germline): MNHEY, SMNVEV (reference sequence). Trimming removed 0 bases at V and 4 bases at J, with 7 bases between. This chain's CDR3 is CASSLSAGYEQYF. The CDR3, as DNA: TGTGCCAGCAGTTTATCGGCAGGGTACGAGCAGTACTTC.

The sample holds a few counts of this clonotype. This chain links TRBV7-2 with TRBJ2-1; 7 bases agree with TRBD2. V was clipped by 8 bases and J by 5 bases; unmatched bases: 12. The CDR3 runs 15 residues. In germline, CDR1 is SGHTA, CDR2 FQGNSA. CDR3 loop: CASGLDQRGNNEQFF. The CDR3 bases are TGTGCCAGCGGCCTGGACCAGCGGGGAAACAATGAGCAGTTCTTC.

This clonotype occurred many times. The CDR3 spells CASSHDRSYEQYF. CDR3 DNA sequence: TGTGCCAGCAGCCACGACAGGTCCTACGAGCAGTACTTC. The chain is built from TRBV12-3 or TRBV12-4 and TRBJ2-7; D possibly corresponds to TRBD1 (6 bases). The germline V and J ends were trimmed by 6 bases and 1 base, with 10 bases remaining between them. The CDR3 extends over 13 amino acids.

This clonotype has a count of ten or more. The chain joins TRBV24-1 to TRBJ2-1; no firm D call. Per the germline V gene, CDR1 is KGHDR and CDR2 is SFDVKD. The CDR3 is 12 residues long. Trimming shortened V by 6 bases and J by 4 bases, and 6 bases separated the two germline ends. The CDR3 region has the DNA TGTGCCACCAGTAGCGTATACAATGAGCAGTTCTTC. The encoded protein is CATSSVYNEQFF.

This clonotype was found a few times. V gene TRBV7-3 combines with J gene TRBJ2-1; TRBD2 matches 7 bases. The CDR3 is 15 amino acids. V lost 6 bases and J lost 0; bases outside the gene matches: 5. The V gene's germline CDR1 is SGHTA and CDR2 FQGTGA. CDR3 coding DNA: TGTGCCAGCAGGGGTCGCGGGGGCTCCTACAATGAGCAGTTCTTC. It specifies CASRGRGGSYNEQFF.

In this sample, this clonotype turned up many times. This rearrangement joins TRBV9 to TRBJ2-7; D could derive from TRBD1 or TRBD2 (5 bases each). The V gene's germline CDR1 is SGDLS and CDR2 YYNGEE. The germline V and J ends were trimmed by 0 bases and 3 bases, with 16 bases remaining between them. There are 16 residues in the CDR3. The CDR3 protein is CASSVGYQGGGYEQYF. The DNA of the CDR3 is TGTGCCAGCAGCGTAGGATACCAGGGCGGAGGCTACGAGCAGTACTTC.

This clonotype has at least ten counts. The chain links TRBV12-3 or TRBV12-4 to TRBJ2-2; TRBD1 might be the D (6 bases). CDR3 length equals 15 residues. Trimming shortened V by 4 bases and J by 2 bases, and 11 bases separated the two germline ends. DNA for the CDR3: TGTGCCAGCAGTTCCGGGACACACAACACCGGGGAGCTGTTTTTT. Residues: CASSSGTHNTGELFF.

This clonotype was seen many times. This chain connects TRBV12-3 or TRBV12-4 to TRBJ1-6; D gene ambiguous. The CDR3 length is 11 residues. Trimming took off 3 bases at V and 18 bases at J, with 12 bases between the two ends. The CDR3 nucleotides are TGTGCCAGCAGTTTGGGTTCTAATACCCACTTT. This gives the protein CASSLGSNTHF.

This clonotype has only a few counts. The CDR3 nucleotides read TGTGCCAGCAGTCCTACCCGGGACAGGGCCTACGAGCAGTACTTC. It translates to CASSPTRDRAYEQYF. The chain combines TRBV6-1 with TRBJ2-7; TRBD1 agrees at 9 bases. J was trimmed by 2 bases and V by 5 bases; bases with no gene match: 7. CDR3 size: 15 residues. Germline-derived CDR1 and CDR2 are MNHNS and SASEGT.